What follows are 2 T cell receptor beta chains derived from one specimen sequenced in a study of T cell responses to AZD1222 COVID-19 vaccine. This table comes from immunoSEQ multiplex PCR, and its TCRdb copy is limited to in-frame clones, with some not included. The sample includes more than 150,000 clones, over 80% of them seen just once. This specimen was peripheral blood, taken on day 0 of AZD1222 vaccination. All receptors come from an adult in good health.

The rearrangement links TRBV5-4 to TRBJ1-1; D may be TRBD1 (5 bases). With 2 bases removed from V and 5 bases from J, the gap between germline ends came to 13 bases. The CDR3 has 14 amino acids. In germline, CDR1 is SGHNT, CDR2 YYREEE (reference sequence). The DNA for the CDR3 is TGTGCCAGCAGCTTCGCAGGGCGGGGAACTGAAGCTTTCTTT. Translating gives CASSFAGRGTEAFF.

The genes are TRBV19 and TRBJ1-5; unclear D gene. There are 15 residues in the CDR3. V dropped 1 base and J dropped 1 base, with 8 bases sitting between them. Germline V gene sequence: CDR1 LNHDA, CDR2 SQIVND (reference sequence). CDR3 nucleotides: TGTGCCAGTAGTATAGTGGGTTTGAGCAATCAGCCCCAGCATTTT. It is translated as CASSIVGLSNQPQHF. The full variable domain, with the rest looked up from reference TRBV19 and TRBJ1-5, is DGGITQSPKYLFRKEGQNVTLSCEQNLNHDAMYWYRQDPGQGLRLIYYSQIVNDFQKGDIAEGYSVSREKKESFPLTVTSAQKNPTAFYLCASSIVGLSNQPQHFGDGTRLSIL.